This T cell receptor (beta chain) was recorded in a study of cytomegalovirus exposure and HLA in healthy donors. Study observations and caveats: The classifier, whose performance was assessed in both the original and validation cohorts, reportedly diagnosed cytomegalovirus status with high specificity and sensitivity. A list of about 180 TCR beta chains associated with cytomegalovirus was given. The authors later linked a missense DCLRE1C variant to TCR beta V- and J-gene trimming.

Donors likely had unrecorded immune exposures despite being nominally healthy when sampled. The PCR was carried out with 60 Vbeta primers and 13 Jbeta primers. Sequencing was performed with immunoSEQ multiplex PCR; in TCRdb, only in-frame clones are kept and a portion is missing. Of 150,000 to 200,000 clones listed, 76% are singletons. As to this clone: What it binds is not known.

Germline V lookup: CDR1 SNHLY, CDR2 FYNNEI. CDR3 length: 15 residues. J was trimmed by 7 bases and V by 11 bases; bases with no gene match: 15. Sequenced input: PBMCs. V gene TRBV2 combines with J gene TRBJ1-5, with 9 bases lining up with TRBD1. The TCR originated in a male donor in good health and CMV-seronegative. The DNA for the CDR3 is TGTGCCTCCAGGGACAGGGCAGGTCAAGGACAGCCCCAGCATTTT. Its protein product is CASRDRAGQGQPQHF. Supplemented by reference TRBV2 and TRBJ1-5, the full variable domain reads EPEVTQTPSHQVTQMGQEVILRCVPISNHLYFYWYRQILGQKVEFLVSFYNNEISEKSEIFDDQFSVERPDGSNFTLKIRSTKLEDSAMYFCASRDRAGQGQPQHFGDGTRLSIL.